The subject of this entry is one T cell receptor beta chain. These data originate in a study of blood T cell repertoires in COVID-19. The repertoire was sequenced with immunoSEQ multiplex PCR; TCRdb's copy has only in-frame clones and lacks some. This table holds fewer than 300,000 clones, 88% found once. Losses at the gene ends were 4 bases for V and 2 bases for J; bases not matched to a gene: 5. CDR3 length equals 15 residues. Germline V gives CDR1 SNHLY, CDR2 FYNNEI. The rearrangement links TRBV2 to TRBJ2-3; 8 bases match TRBD2. The sequence derives from a man aged 55-75 years who had recovered from COVID-19. Sequencing used peripheral blood. CDR3 sequence: CASSGTSTSTDTQYF. CDR3 nucleotides: TGTGCCAGCAGTGGGACTAGCACATCCACAGATACGCAGTATTTT.